What follows are 15 T cell receptor beta chains derived from one specimen sequenced in a study of blood T cell repertoires in COVID-19. The protocol was immunoSEQ multiplex PCR, while the TCRdb copy is restricted to in-frame clones and leaves out a portion. The sample comprises approximately 270,000 clones, about four fifths of which are singletons, and 15% to 18% rests with the top ten. The sample taken for sequencing was peripheral blood. Receptors were obtained from an older person with COVID-19, enrolled during active disease.

The V and J genes are TRBV28 and TRBJ2-7, with 10 bases that match TRBD2. J was trimmed by 4 bases and V by 5 bases; bases with no gene match: 2. Germline V gene data show CDR1 as MDHEN and CDR2 as SYDVKM. The CDR3 length is 13 residues. The CDR3 DNA sequence: TGTGCCAGCAGTGCAGCGGGGGGGTACGAGCAGTACTTC. Its translation is CASSAAGGYEQYF.

This clone was detected a few times. The J gene is TRBJ2-1, the V gene TRBV7-9; 7 bases are shared with TRBD2. This CDR3 contains 15 residues. With 1 base clipped from V and 6 bases from J, the junction kept 6 bases outside the gene matches. CDR1 is SEHNR and CDR2 is FQNEAQ in the germline V gene (reference sequence). CDR3 sequence: CASSLGAGARNEQFF. CDR3 bases: TGTGCCAGCAGCTTAGGGGCGGGAGCCCGCAATGAGCAGTTCTTC.

V gene TRBV11-2 combines with J gene TRBJ1-1; D is possibly TRBD1 (5 bases). The V gene's germline CDR1 is SGHAT and CDR2 FQNNGV. The CDR3 is made up of 16 amino acids. The ends were cut back, 2 bases at V and 5 bases at J, with 18 bases in the middle. This chain's CDR3 is CASSLRGGAGRTEAFF. The CDR3 nucleotides are TGTGCCAGCAGCTTACGGGGGGGAGCGGGGAGGACTGAAGCTTTCTTT.

The chain links TRBV5-1 to TRBJ1-6, with TRBD1 matching 8 bases. The CDR3 sequence is 15 residues long. The germline CDR1 and CDR2 sequences are SGHRS and YFSETQ. V lost 0 bases and J lost 8; bases outside the gene matches: 4. DNA of the CDR3: TGCGCCAGCAGCTTGGCGGACAGGGATTATTCACCCCTCCACTTT. This encodes CASSLADRDYSPLHF.

Notes on this clone: The same CDR3 is also encoded by other DNA sequences in this sample. The J gene is TRBJ1-5, the V gene TRBV15; no clear D. This CDR3 comprises 15 residues. Germline CDR1 LNHNV, CDR2 YYDKDF (reference sequence). With 4 bases removed from V and 0 bases from J, the gap between germline ends came to 10 bases. The CDR3 is CATSTHRDSNQPQHF. The CDR3 coding sequence is TGTGCCACCAGCACTCACAGAGATAGCAATCAGCCCCAGCATTTT.

The V gene is TRBV29-1, the J gene TRBJ2-1, with TRBD1 matching 10 bases. The CDR3 is 13 amino acids. J gave up 10 bases and V 6 bases, and 9 bases lay outside the gene matches. Germline loops: CDR1 SQVTM, CDR2 ANQGSEA. The CDR3 nucleotides are TGCAGCGTCCGGGACAGGGGTATTGGAGAGCAGTTCTTC. Protein sequence: CSVRDRGIGEQFF.

The rearrangement uses TRBV10-3 and TRBJ2-1; TRBD2 aligns across 12 bases. The CDR3 runs 18 residues. V dropped 6 bases and J dropped 0; count of bases not matched to a gene: 9. Germline-derived CDR1 and CDR2 are ENHRY and SYGVKD. The CDR3 region has the DNA TGTGCCATCAGCCCCGGGACTAGCGGGTCGAGCTCCTACAATGAGCAGTTCTTC. Protein sequence: CAISPGTSGSSSYNEQFF.

The chain carries TRBV18 and TRBJ2-7; 12 nucleotides align to TRBD1. From germline, CDR1 is KGHSH and CDR2 LQKENI. The CDR3 is 15 amino acids. The ends lost 2 bases at V and 4 bases at J; junction bases unmatched: 3. CDR3 sequence: CASSPGTGGIYEQYF. Here the CDR3 DNA reads TGTGCCAGCTCACCAGGGACAGGGGGCATTTACGAGCAGTACTTC.

The chain employs TRBV5-1 and TRBJ1-3; possibly TRBD1 for D (5 bases). The ends were cut back, 7 bases at V and 0 bases at J, with 11 bases in the middle. From germline, CDR1 is SGHRS and CDR2 YFSETQ. This CDR3 region has 14 residues. The chain's CDR3 is CASSTGVSGNTIYF. Here the CDR3 DNA reads TGCGCCAGCTCTACAGGCGTCTCTGGAAACACCATATATTTT. Full variable domain (outside the CDR3, taken from reference TRBV5-1 and TRBJ1-3): KAGVTQTPRYLIKTRGQQVTLSCSPISGHRSVSWYQQTPGQGLQFLFEYFSETQRNKGNFPGRFSGRQFSNSRSEMNVSTLELGDSALYLCASSTGVSGNTIYFGEGSWLTVV.

V gene TRBV7-2 combines with J gene TRBJ2-5, with D perhaps matching TRBD1 (6 bases). The CDR3 has 17 amino acids. Germline-derived CDR1 and CDR2 are SGHTA and FQGNSA. Trimming took 3 bases from V and 1 from J, leaving 18 bases between them. Written as DNA, the CDR3 is TGTGCCAGCAGCTTTGGCCAGTTTAGGACAGCCCAAGAGACCCAGTACTTC. Protein sequence: CASSFGQFRTAQETQYF.

The CDR3 nucleotides are TGTGCCAGCAGTTACTCGAAGGGGGCTGGTTTCTACGAGCAGTACTTC. Its protein is CASSYSKGAGFYEQYF. V usage is TRBV6-5 and J usage is TRBJ2-7; TRBD1 matches 7 bases. Germline V CDR1 and CDR2: MNHEY, SVGAGI. With V trimmed by 0 bases and J by 3 bases, 8 bases remained unmatched. The CDR3 runs to 16 residues.

V usage is TRBV7-8 and J usage is TRBJ1-5, with a possible D match to TRBD1 (5 bases). The CDR3 spans 15 residues. Trimming cost V 0 bases and J 3 bases, with 9 bases left between them. CDR1 and CDR2 (germline): SGHVS, FQNEAQ. The CDR3 loop reads CASSLAPGSNQPQHF. CDR3 in DNA: TGTGCCAGCAGCTTAGCCCCAGGGTCCAATCAGCCCCAGCATTTT. The entire variable domain, with the rest obtained from reference TRBV7-8 and TRBJ1-5, is as follows: GAGVSQSPRYKVAKRGQDVALRCDPISGHVSLFWYQQALGQGPEFLTYFQNEAQLDKSGLPSDRFFAERPEGSVSTLKIQRTQQEDSAVYLCASSLAPGSNQPQHFGDGTRLSIL.

This clone was picked up a small number of times. Written as DNA, the CDR3 is TGTGCCAGCAGCGGCATGGTGGGCGTAAATTCACCCCTCCACTTT. This encodes CASSGMVGVNSPLHF. The J gene is TRBJ1-6, the V gene TRBV9; no clear D gene. CDR3 length: 15 residues. Between the trimmed V and J ends, which lost 3 bases and 7 bases, there was a span of 14 bases. Per the germline V gene, CDR1 is SGDLS and CDR2 is YYNGEE.

V and J are TRBV28 and TRBJ2-4; 9 positions match TRBD2. The V and J ends lost 5 bases and 0 bases, in that order; junction bases with no gene match: 20. CDR3 length equals 21 residues. Germline V lookup: CDR1 MDHEN, CDR2 SYDVKM. The chain's CDR3 is CASSLRLAANPKSLAKNIQYF. CDR3 DNA: TGTGCCAGCAGTCTCAGACTAGCGGCCAACCCTAAGTCATTAGCCAAAAACATTCAGTACTTC.

The chain uses TRBV7-2 and TRBJ2-5; D is perhaps TRBD2 (5 bases). Trimming removed 5 bases from V and 2 bases from J, with 15 bases in between. Germline CDR1 and CDR2: SGHTA and FQGNSA. The CDR3 is 15 residues long. This CDR3 is CASSNRLGVQETQYF. CDR3 nucleotide sequence: TGTGCCAGCAGCAACCGACTCGGGGTACAAGAGACCCAGTACTTC.